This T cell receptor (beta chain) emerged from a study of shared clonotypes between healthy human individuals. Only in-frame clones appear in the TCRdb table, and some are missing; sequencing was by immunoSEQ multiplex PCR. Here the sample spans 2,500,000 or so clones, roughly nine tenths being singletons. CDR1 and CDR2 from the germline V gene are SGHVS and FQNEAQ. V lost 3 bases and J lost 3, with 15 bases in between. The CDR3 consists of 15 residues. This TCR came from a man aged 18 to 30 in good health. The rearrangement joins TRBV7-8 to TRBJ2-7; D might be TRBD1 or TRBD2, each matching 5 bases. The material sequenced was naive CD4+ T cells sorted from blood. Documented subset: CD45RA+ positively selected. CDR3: CASSFEPGPSYEQYF. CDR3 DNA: TGTGCCAGCAGCTTCGAACCGGGACCTAGCTACGAGCAGTACTTC.